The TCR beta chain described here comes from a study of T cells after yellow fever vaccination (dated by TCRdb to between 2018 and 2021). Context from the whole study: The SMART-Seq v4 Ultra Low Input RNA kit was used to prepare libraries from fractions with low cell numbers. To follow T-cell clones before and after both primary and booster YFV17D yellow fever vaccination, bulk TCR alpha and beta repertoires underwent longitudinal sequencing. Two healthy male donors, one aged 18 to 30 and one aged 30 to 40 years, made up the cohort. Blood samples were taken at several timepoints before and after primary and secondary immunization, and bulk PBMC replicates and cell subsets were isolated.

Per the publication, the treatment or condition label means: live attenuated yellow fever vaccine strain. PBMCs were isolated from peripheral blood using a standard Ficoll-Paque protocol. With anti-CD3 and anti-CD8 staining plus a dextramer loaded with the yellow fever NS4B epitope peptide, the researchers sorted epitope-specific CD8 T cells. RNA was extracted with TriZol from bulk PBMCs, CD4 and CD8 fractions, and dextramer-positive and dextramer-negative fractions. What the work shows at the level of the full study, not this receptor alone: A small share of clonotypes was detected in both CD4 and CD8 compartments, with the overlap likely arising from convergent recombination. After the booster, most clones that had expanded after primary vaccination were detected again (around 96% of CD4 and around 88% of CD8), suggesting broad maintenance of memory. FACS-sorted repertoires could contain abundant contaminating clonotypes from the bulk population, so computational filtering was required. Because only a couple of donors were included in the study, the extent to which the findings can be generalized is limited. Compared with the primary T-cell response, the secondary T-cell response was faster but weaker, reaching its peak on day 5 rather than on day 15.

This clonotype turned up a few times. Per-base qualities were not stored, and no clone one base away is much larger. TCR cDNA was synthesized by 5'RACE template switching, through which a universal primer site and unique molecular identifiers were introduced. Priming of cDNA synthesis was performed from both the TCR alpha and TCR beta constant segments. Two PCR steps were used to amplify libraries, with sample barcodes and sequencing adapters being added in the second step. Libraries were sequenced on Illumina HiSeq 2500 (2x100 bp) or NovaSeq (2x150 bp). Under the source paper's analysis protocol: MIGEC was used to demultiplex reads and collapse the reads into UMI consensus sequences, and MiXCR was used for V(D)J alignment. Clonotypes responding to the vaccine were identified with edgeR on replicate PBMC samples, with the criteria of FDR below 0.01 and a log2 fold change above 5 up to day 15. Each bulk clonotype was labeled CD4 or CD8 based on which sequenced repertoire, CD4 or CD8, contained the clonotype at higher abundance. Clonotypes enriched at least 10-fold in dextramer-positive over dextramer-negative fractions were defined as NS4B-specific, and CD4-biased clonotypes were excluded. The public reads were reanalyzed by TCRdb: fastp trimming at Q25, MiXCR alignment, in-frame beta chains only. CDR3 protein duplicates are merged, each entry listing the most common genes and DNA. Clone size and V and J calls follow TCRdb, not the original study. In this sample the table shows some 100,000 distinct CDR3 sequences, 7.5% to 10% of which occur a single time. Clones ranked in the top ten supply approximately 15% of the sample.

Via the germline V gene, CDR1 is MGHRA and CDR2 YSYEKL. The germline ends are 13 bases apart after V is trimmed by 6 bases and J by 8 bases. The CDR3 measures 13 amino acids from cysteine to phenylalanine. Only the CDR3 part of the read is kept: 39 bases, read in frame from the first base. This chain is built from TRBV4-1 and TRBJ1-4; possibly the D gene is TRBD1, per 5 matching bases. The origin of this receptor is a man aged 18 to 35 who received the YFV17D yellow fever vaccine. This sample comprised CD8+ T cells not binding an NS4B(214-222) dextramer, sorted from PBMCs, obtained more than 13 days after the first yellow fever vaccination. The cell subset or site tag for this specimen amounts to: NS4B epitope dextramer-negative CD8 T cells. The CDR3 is CASRSQGGEKLFF. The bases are TGCGCCAGCAGATCGCAGGGAGGCGAAAAACTGTTTTTT.